These 17 T cell receptor beta chains were sequenced from one sample in a study of T cell clonality in common variable immunodeficiency. Overall study findings and caveats: In common variable immunodeficiency, TCR beta chains reportedly carried fewer deletions and N-nucleotide insertions.

Using immunoSEQ multiplex PCR, the repertoire was profiled, and TCRdb retains in-frame clones only, with some absent. The sample yields 25,000 to 35,000 clones, without any singletons. No cognate antigen is known for these TCRs. Material for sequencing was peripheral blood mononuclear cells. These receptor sequences come from a human donor with common variable immunodeficiency.

This clone was seen a few times. The read terminates 3 residues ahead of where the CDR3 ends, so the germline J gene completes it. The genes are TRBV7-6 and TRBJ2-7; 8 bases are a match to TRBD2. The CDR3 spans 14 residues. V shed 5 bases and J 5 bases; nucleotides not matched to a gene: 8. The germline gives CDR1 SGHVS, CDR2 FNYEAQ. CDR3 bases read: TGTGCCAGCAGCCTTCTAGCGGGCCGGGACGAG. The encoded protein is CASSLLAGRDE. The CDR3 in its entirety is CASSLLAGRDEQYF. Looking up the rest from reference TRBV7-6 and TRBJ2-7 gives the full variable domain: GAGVSQSPRYKVTKRGQDVALRCDPISGHVSLYWYRQALGQGPEFLTYFNYEAQQDKSGLPNDRFSAERPEGSISTLTIQRTEQRDSAMYRCASSLLAGRDEQYFGPGTRLTVT.

This clone occurred a few times. The CDR3 is cut off 3 residues early in the read; its end comes from the germline J gene. The chain recombines TRBV29-1 with TRBJ1-2; no firm D call. Trimming left V 1 base short and J 3 bases short, with 21 bases between. This CDR3 is built from 17 residues. CDR1 and CDR2 (germline): SQVTM, ANQGSEA. The sequenced part of the CDR3 DNA is TGCAGCGTTGAAGCTCGACCGGAGGGCCTTTCGGACTATGGC. It yields the protein CSVEARPEGLSDYG. Given in full, the CDR3 is CSVEARPEGLSDYGYTF.

The sample holds a few counts of this clone. The read comes to an end 3 residues before the CDR3 does, leaving the germline J gene to fill in the end. V and J are TRBV11-2 and TRBJ2-3; the D gene is possibly TRBD2 (5 bases). The ends were cut back, 5 bases at V and 1 base at J, with 10 bases in the middle. The CDR3 is 14 amino acids. The germline V gene has CDR1 SGHAT and CDR2 FQNNGV. CDR3 DNA, as far as it was read: TGTGCCAGCAGCCCATCAGCGGGCACAGATACG. This gives the protein CASSPSAGTDT. The entire CDR3 sequence reads CASSPSAGTDTQYF. The full variable domain, its missing parts supplied by reference TRBV11-2 and TRBJ2-3, is EAGVAQSPRYKIIEKRQSVAFWCNPISGHATLYWYQQILGQGPKLLIQFQNNGVVDDSQLPKDRFSAERLKGVDSTLKIQPAKLEDSAVYLCASSPSAGTDTQYFGPGTRLTVL.

This clone showed up many times. The read gets to within 3 residues of the CDR3 end, and the germline J gene fills in the rest. The V call is TRBV20-1, the J call TRBJ2-1, with 10 bases fitting TRBD2. The V gene end was trimmed by 5 bases and the J gene end by 5 bases; junction bases not matched to a gene: 9. The CDR3 length is 15 residues. Germline V gene lookup returns CDR1 DFQATT and CDR2 SNEGSKA (reference sequence). The CDR3 loop is CSAPKAGGRHNEQFF. The part of the CDR3 DNA that was read is TGCAGTGCTCCCAAAGCGGGGGGGCGCCACAATGAG.

This clone has more than one count but fewer than ten. The missing CDR3 end, 3 residues past where the read stops, is filled in from the germline J gene. This rearrangement joins TRBV2 to TRBJ1-3, with TRBD1 matching 8 bases. Germline V gene sequence: CDR1 SNHLY, CDR2 FYNNEI. Trimming took 5 bases from V and 3 from J; bases not matched to a gene: 6. The CDR3 length is 15 residues. This CDR3 reads CASSLDRDVGNTIYF. CDR3 DNA, as far as it was read: TGTGCCAGCAGTTTGGACAGGGACGTTGGAAACACC.

This clone came up a few times. With the read ending 3 residues before the CDR3 end, the germline J gene is used to fill in that end. The J gene is TRBJ1-4, the V gene TRBV7-2; D perhaps matches TRBD1 (6 bases). The CDR3 has 14 residues. Between the trimmed V and J ends, which lost 4 bases and 0 bases, there was a span of 6 bases. CDR1 is SGHTA and CDR2 is FQGNSA in the germline V gene. CDR3: CASSSGATNEKLFF. The covered CDR3 bases are TGTGCCAGCAGCTCAGGGGCAACTAATGAAAAA.

Note on this clone: The sequence runs out 3 residues before the end of the CDR3; the remainder is reconstructed from the germline J gene. The chain uses TRBV7-2 and TRBJ2-5; D may be TRBD1 (5 bases). Between the trimmed V and J ends, which lost 6 bases and 5 bases, there was a span of 16 bases. The germline CDR1 and CDR2 sequences are SGHTA and FQGNSA. The CDR3 length is 14 residues. The CDR3 loop is CASRTQAVGETQYF. CDR3 bases read: TGTGCCAGCAGGACACAGGCAGTCGGGGAGACC.

This clone was counted a few times. From the germline J gene comes the end of the CDR3, since the read stops 3 residues before it. The chain uses TRBV7-3 and TRBJ2-1, with 9 bases fitting TRBD2. There are 16 residues in the CDR3. Germline V gene data show CDR1 as SGHTA and CDR2 as FQGTGA. The ends lost 1 base at V and 8 bases at J; junction bases unmatched: 9. Here the CDR3 reads CASSLSLAGPGDEQFF. Partial CDR3 DNA: TGTGCCAGCAGCTTAAGCCTAGCGGGACCCGGGGATGAG.

This clone was detected ten times or more. The read gets to within 3 residues of the CDR3 end, and the germline J gene fills in the rest. This chain links TRBV30 with TRBJ1-2, with TRBD1 identical over 8 bases. The CDR3 totals 11 residues. Germline-derived CDR1 and CDR2 are GTSNPN and SVGIG (reference sequence). V was clipped by 7 bases and J by 5 bases; unmatched bases: 3. The covered CDR3 bases are TGTGCCTACAGGGGGGGGTATGGC. This gives the protein CAYRGGYG. The entire CDR3 protein reads CAYRGGYGYTF.

This clone was picked up many times. The read comes to an end 3 residues before the CDR3 does, leaving the germline J gene to fill in the end. The chain carries TRBV20-1 and TRBJ2-5, with 9 bases identical to TRBD2. The CDR3 extends over 16 amino acids. The germline V gene encodes CDR1 DFQATT and CDR2 SNEGSKA (reference sequence). The trim removed 1 base at V and 4 bases at J, leaving 10 bases unmatched. The sequenced part of the CDR3 DNA is TGCAGTGCTAGAGGGAGGCGGGGGGGAAATTTAGAGACC. Its protein is CSARGRRGGNLET. The whole CDR3 reads CSARGRRGGNLETQYF.

This clone was found a few times. The read ends 3 residues shy of where the CDR3 ends; the end is completed using the germline J gene. The genes are TRBV19 and TRBJ2-2; 7 bases agree with TRBD1. Germline values: CDR1 LNHDA, CDR2 SQIVND (reference sequence). CDR3 length: 15 residues. Trimming at V came to 7 bases and at J to 1 base, leaving 6 bases not matched to a gene. The CDR3 here is CASMNRGQNTGELFF. The CDR3 DNA, read in part, is TGTGCCAGTATGAACAGGGGCCAGAACACCGGGGAG.

This clone was detected many times. Incomplete CDR3 DNA: TGTGCCAGCAGCTTCATCCTAGCCAGTGAG. As protein: CASSFILASE. In full, the CDR3 is CASSFILASEQFF. V usage is TRBV13 and J usage is TRBJ2-1; the D gene is possibly TRBD2 (5 bases). Sequencing ends 3 residues short of the CDR3 end; the germline J gene provides the rest. CDR1 and CDR2 from the germline V gene are PRHDT and FYEKMQ (reference sequence). The CDR3 covers 13 residues. V lost 3 bases and J lost 9, with 12 bases in between. Full variable domain (missing parts from reference TRBV13 and TRBJ2-1): AAGVIQSPRHLIKEKRETATLKCYPIPRHDTVYWYQQGPGQDPQFLISFYEKMQSDKGSIPDRFSAQQFSDYHSELNMSSLELGDSALYFCASSFILASEQFFGPGTRLTVL.

The table lists this clone with a few counts. The read ends 3 residues early relative to the CDR3; the germline J gene fills the gap. The chain recombines TRBV6-2 or TRBV6-3 with TRBJ1-5; D unclear. In germline, CDR1 is MNHEY, CDR2 SVGEGT. The CDR3 runs to 15 residues. V lost 2 bases and J 3 bases, leaving 11 bases between the germline ends. The DNA read from the CDR3 is TGTGCCAGCAGTTACGGAGGCGGGTCCAATCAGCCC. Its protein product is CASSYGGGSNQP. The CDR3 as a whole reads CASSYGGGSNQPQHF.

This clone has a count of ten or more. The CDR3 protein is CSVKPDRAYGYTF. The part of the CDR3 DNA that was read is TGCAGCGTAAAACCCGACAGGGCCTATGGC. The chain uses TRBV29-1 and TRBJ1-2; 7 bases are a match to TRBD1. The CDR3 extends 3 residues past the end of the read, so its final part is completed from the germline J gene. Germline V gene data show CDR1 as SQVTM and CDR2 as ANQGSEA. V was pared by 6 bases and J by 4 bases, with 8 bases of the junction left unmatched. The CDR3 is 13 residues long.

This clone occurred many times. The read falls 3 residues short of the CDR3 end, and the missing part is taken from the germline J gene. The chain employs TRBV18 and TRBJ2-1; D remains ambiguous. The CDR3 consists of 13 residues. CDR1 and CDR2 from the germline V gene are KGHSH and LQKENI. Trimming pared 3 bases from V and 5 bases from J, leaving 8 bases between. CDR3 loop: CASSPGLNNEQFF. The covered CDR3 bases are TGTGCCAGCTCACCCGGGTTAAACAATGAG.

This clone showed up just a few times. The read ends 3 residues before the CDR3 terminus; that terminus is restored from the germline J gene. The chain combines TRBV11-1 with TRBJ2-5; D possibly corresponds to TRBD2 (7 bases). Germline V CDR1 and CDR2: SGHAT, FQDESV (reference sequence). V lost 3 bases and J 5 bases, leaving 13 bases between the germline ends. This CDR3 region has 14 residues. The chain's CDR3 is CASSLGGPAETQYF. The DNA read from the CDR3 is TGTGCCAGCAGCTTGGGGGGGCCGGCTGAGACC. Full variable domain (outside the CDR3, taken from reference TRBV11-1 and TRBJ2-5): EAEVAQSPRYKITEKSQAVAFWCDPISGHATLYWYRQILGQGPELLVQFQDESVVDDSQLPKDRFSAERLKGVDSTLKIQPAELGDSAMYLCASSLGGPAETQYFGPGTRLLVL.

Only a few counts were recorded for this clone. The missing CDR3 end, 3 residues past where the read stops, is filled in from the germline J gene. The V and J genes are TRBV10-3 and TRBJ2-7; D may correspond to TRBD1 or TRBD2 (5 bases each). Trimming removed 3 bases at V and 2 bases at J, with 11 bases between. Per the germline V gene, CDR1 is ENHRY and CDR2 is SYGVKD. This CDR3 has 14 residues. The sequenced CDR3 bases are TGTGCCATCAGTGAAGGCAGGGAGACCTACGAG. Its translation is CAISEGRETYE. The CDR3 reads in full as CAISEGRETYEQYF.